The clone carrying this TCR beta chain was detected ten times or more. Antigen: not known. The data were obtained in a study of identical twins. TCRdb fed the 5' RACE reads into MiXCR, producing one record per CDR3 protein. The table lists some 1,600,000 distinct CDR3 sequences, less than 40% of them singletons. The germline V and J ends were trimmed by 0 bases and 2 bases, with 11 bases remaining between them. Germline-derived CDR1 and CDR2 are ENHRY and SYGVKD. This CDR3 is built from 15 residues. The donor group consisted entirely of healthy Caucasians. Study findings and constraints: There were fewer insertions in abundant cord blood beta clonotypes, but memory repertoires showed no such pattern.

Source material: cord blood. The genes are TRBV10-3 and TRBJ2-7; D may be TRBD1 (6 bases). The sequence was collected from a newborn girl in good health. The CDR3 spells CAISESGRGTYEQYF. As DNA, the CDR3 is TGTGCCATCAGTGAGTCAGGCAGGGGAACCTACGAGCAGTACTTC.